The 18 T cell receptor beta chains in this list originate from one sample, sequenced in a study of cytomegalovirus exposure and HLA in healthy donors (dated by TCRdb to between 2016 and 2019). Preparation of the library involved the immunoSEQ multiplex PCR assay. The multiplex PCR relied on a mix of 60 forward primers for TCR Vbeta segments and 13 reverse primers for TCR Jbeta segments. Here the immuneACCESS table is served through TCRdb, limited to in-frame sequences with V and J called. Missing clones are a known gap in these copies; in checked studies unresolved V genes cover under half, and the rest lacks a known reason. In all, the sample holds 180,000 or so clones, and over 75% of those were seen once. The biggest ten clones account for 3% to 3.5% of the sample. Sequences were obtained from PBMCs. The origin of the receptors is a female donor in good health and CMV-seronegative.

The V call is TRBV28, the J call TRBJ1-5; 7 positions agree with TRBD1. Per the germline V gene, CDR1 is MDHEN and CDR2 is SYDVKM. The ends lost 8 bases at V and 4 bases at J; junction bases unmatched: 8. This CDR3 spans 14 amino acids. The CDR3, as DNA: TGTGCCAGCGTAAAACAGGGGCCGAATCAGCCCCAGCATTTT. As protein: CASVKQGPNQPQHF.

This clone was picked up a small number of times. V gene TRBV28 combines with J gene TRBJ2-7; 7 bases are shared with TRBD1. The V gene end was trimmed by 7 bases and the J gene end by 2 bases; junction bases not matched to a gene: 11. The germline gives CDR1 MDHEN, CDR2 SYDVKM. This CDR3 region has 15 residues. The CDR3 loop is CASTTYRGTAYEQYF. The CDR3 region has the DNA TGTGCCAGCACCACGTACAGGGGTACAGCCTACGAGCAGTACTTC.

This chain joins TRBV9 and TRBJ2-5, with 13 bases lining up with TRBD2. The CDR3 covers 16 residues. CDR1 and CDR2 (germline): SGDLS, YYNGEE. The ends lost 4 bases at V and 3 bases at J; junction bases unmatched: 6. The DNA of the CDR3 is TGTGCCAGCAGCACCGGGACTAGCGGGATAAAAGAGACCCAGTACTTC. This translates into CASSTGTSGIKETQYF.

This chain uses TRBV28 with TRBJ2-5; TRBD1 matches at 8 bases. Germline V gene lookup returns CDR1 MDHEN and CDR2 SYDVKM. J was trimmed by 4 bases and V by 6 bases; bases with no gene match: 7. The CDR3 has 14 residues. The CDR3 loop is CASSVDRGRETQYF. The CDR3 coding sequence is TGTGCCAGCAGCGTAGACAGGGGTAGAGAGACCCAGTACTTC.

This clone was counted only a few times. At the DNA level, this CDR3 is encoded by other sequences in the same sample as well. J is TRBJ2-5 and V is TRBV19; TRBD2 might be the D (7 bases). Trimming stripped 8 bases from V and 5 bases from J, with 15 bases between. The CDR3 contains 13 residues. CDR1 and CDR2 from the germline V gene are LNHDA and SQIVND (reference sequence). CDR3 protein: CASSGGGRETQYF. DNA for the CDR3: TGTGCCAGTTCGGGGGGCGGTCGGGAGACCCAGTACTTC.

Points on this clone: Mismatch with germline at one junction end may stem from a read error. J is TRBJ2-7 and V is TRBV9, with D perhaps TRBD1 (5 bases). There are 14 residues in the CDR3. The V gene's germline CDR1 is SGDLS and CDR2 YYNGEE. The CDR3 DNA reads as TGTGCCAGCGGCGTAGCATGGCAAGGGGTTGAGCAGTACTTC. This gives the protein CASGVAWQGVEQYF.

V usage is TRBV6-5 and J usage is TRBJ1-3, with D tentatively TRBD1 (6 bases). CDR3 length equals 15 residues. Germline V gives CDR1 MNHEY, CDR2 SVGAGI. The germline V and J ends were trimmed by 8 bases and 1 base, with 15 bases remaining between them. The CDR3 bases are TGTGCCAGCTCGATGACAGGTTCGTCTGGAAACACCATATATTTT. As protein: CASSMTGSSGNTIYF.

The V call is TRBV2, the J call TRBJ2-1; 7 nucleotides align to TRBD1. CDR1 and CDR2 from the germline V gene are SNHLY and FYNNEI. This CDR3 contains 13 residues. After removal of 8 bases from V and 5 bases from J, the junction contained 6 bases not matched to a gene. The CDR3 reads CASRRDSNNEQFF. CDR3 sequence (DNA): TGTGCCAGCCGCCGGGACAGCAACAATGAGCAGTTCTTC.

The J gene is TRBJ2-5, the V gene TRBV2; TRBD1 agrees at 9 bases. Losses at the gene ends were 8 bases for V and 8 bases for J; bases not matched to a gene: 9. This CDR3 is 13 amino acids long. CDR1 SNHLY and CDR2 FYNNEI come from the germline V gene. The CDR3 coding sequence is TGTGCCAGCGGGGGGGACAGGGCCCCTACCCAGTACTTC. Translation: CASGGDRAPTQYF.

The V and J genes are TRBV7-9 and TRBJ2-7, with D perhaps matching TRBD2 (7 bases). Trimming took 1 base from V and 9 from J, leaving 13 bases between them. The CDR3 runs to 13 residues. Per the germline V gene, CDR1 is SEHNR and CDR2 is FQNEAQ (reference sequence). The CDR3 DNA follows: TGTGCCAGCAGCTTAGTACAGGGAGGGGTGCAGTACTTC. This encodes CASSLVQGGVQYF. The full variable domain, completed using reference TRBV7-9 and TRBJ2-7, is DTGVSQNPRHKITKRGQNVTFRCDPISEHNRLYWYRQTLGQGPEFLTYFQNEAQLEKSRLLSDRFSAERPKGSFSTLEIQRTEQGDSAMYLCASSLVQGGVQYFGPGTRLTVT.

This clone was recorded a few times. A read error may produce the germline difference seen at one junction end. V usage is TRBV7-7 and J usage is TRBJ1-2; 8 bases are a match to TRBD1. Germline values: CDR1 SSHAT, CDR2 FNYEAQ (reference sequence). This CDR3 contains 15 residues. CDR3 amino acids: CASSLSQGADYGYTF. CDR3 DNA sequence: TGTGCTAGCAGCTTAAGCCAGGGGGCAGATTATGGCTACACCTTC. Full variable domain (outside the CDR3, taken from reference TRBV7-7 and TRBJ1-2): GAGVSQSPRYKVTKRGQDVTLRCDPISSHATLYWYQQALGQGPEFLTYFNYEAQPDKSGLPSDRFSAERPEGSISTLTIQRTEQRDSAMYRCASSLSQGADYGYTFGSGTRLTVV.

This clone has only a few counts. The rearrangement joins TRBV11-2 to TRBJ2-6; 7 nucleotides line up with TRBD2. The germline V gene has CDR1 SGHAT and CDR2 FQNNGV. The CDR3 is 16 amino acids. Losses at the gene ends were 6 bases for V and 0 bases for J; bases not matched to a gene: 5. The CDR3 DNA reads TGTGCCAGCAGTCCGGGGGGAAGCTCTGGGGCCAACGTCCTGACTTTC. Translation gives CASSPGGSSGANVLTF.

The gene calls are TRBV28 and TRBJ2-3; D is undetermined. This CDR3 comprises 12 residues. Germline CDR1 is MDHEN and CDR2 is SYDVKM. Trimming stripped 6 bases from V and 0 bases from J, with 4 bases between. The CDR3 DNA follows: TGTGCCAGCAGCCTTAGCACAGATACGCAGTATTTT. It encodes CASSLSTDTQYF.

The J gene is TRBJ2-5, the V gene TRBV5-1; 9 positions agree with TRBD2. V lost 2 bases and J lost 6; bases outside the gene matches: 11. This CDR3 spans 16 amino acids. Germline lookup yields CDR1 SGHRS and CDR2 YFSETQ. The CDR3 is CASSFQVASGAQTQYF. CDR3 nucleotides: TGCGCCAGCAGCTTCCAGGTCGCTAGCGGGGCGCAGACCCAGTACTTC.

The chain couples TRBV4-1 to TRBJ2-2; D perhaps matches TRBD1 (6 bases). This CDR3 has 17 residues. Trimming stripped 2 bases from V and 0 bases from J, with 13 bases between. Germline V gene data show CDR1 as MGHRA and CDR2 as YSYEKL. CDR3 coding DNA: TGCGCCAGCAGCCAAAGGCAGGGGACAACGAACACCGGGGAGCTGTTTTTT. This sequence encodes CASSQRQGTTNTGELFF.

The V and J genes are TRBV19 and TRBJ2-7; possible D gene TRBD2, 6 bases. This CDR3 has 12 amino acids. The germline V and J ends were trimmed by 6 bases and 4 bases, with 10 bases remaining between them. CDR1 LNHDA and CDR2 SQIVND come from the germline V gene (reference sequence). For the CDR3, the DNA is TGTGCCAGTAGCGGGGGTAGGTACGAGCAGTACTTC. It is translated as CASSGGRYEQYF.

This clone was seen more than once but under ten times. V and J are TRBV9 and TRBJ2-7; possible D gene TRBD2, 5 bases. CDR1 is SGDLS and CDR2 is YYNGEE in the germline V gene. V was shortened by 0 bases and J by 5 bases, with 12 bases between the two germline ends. The CDR3 covers 14 residues. Written as DNA, the CDR3 is TGTGCCAGCAGCGTAGGTCCAGGAGGCCACGAGCAGTACTTC. Protein sequence: CASSVGPGGHEQYF.

The chain recombines TRBV28 with TRBJ1-5; TRBD1 matches 9 bases. Germline V gene data show CDR1 as MDHEN and CDR2 as SYDVKM. The CDR3 sequence is 16 residues long. V was clipped by 5 bases and J by 0 bases; unmatched bases: 5. CDR3 nucleotide sequence: TGTGCCAGCAGTGGGACAGGGCCCTATAGCAATCAGCCCCAGCATTTT. It is translated as CASSGTGPYSNQPQHF. Full variable domain (missing parts from reference TRBV28 and TRBJ1-5): DVKVTQSSRYLVKRTGEKVFLECVQDMDHENMFWYRQDPGLGLRLIYFSYDVKMKEKGDIPEGYSVSREKKERFSLILESASTNQTSMYLCASSGTGPYSNQPQHFGDGTRLSIL.